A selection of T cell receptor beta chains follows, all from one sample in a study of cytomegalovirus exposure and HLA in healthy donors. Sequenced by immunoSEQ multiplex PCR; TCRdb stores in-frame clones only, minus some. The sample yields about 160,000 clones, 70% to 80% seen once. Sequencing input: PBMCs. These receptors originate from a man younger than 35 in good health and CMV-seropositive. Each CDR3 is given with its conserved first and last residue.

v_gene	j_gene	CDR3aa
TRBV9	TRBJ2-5	CASSVGSGQETQYF
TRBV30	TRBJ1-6	CAWSPGPNSPLHF
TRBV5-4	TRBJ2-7	CASSLVGSDRERF
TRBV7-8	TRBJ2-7	CASSLAHGLAGSSYEQYF
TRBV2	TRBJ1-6	CASRQGRDSPLHF
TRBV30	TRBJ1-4	CAWSPMLTNEKLFF
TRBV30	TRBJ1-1	CAWSVTPGQSFAFF
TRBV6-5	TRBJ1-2	CASSPAPYGYTF
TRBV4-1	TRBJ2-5	CASSQASGGQETQYF
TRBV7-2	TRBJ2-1	CASSPLGRVSYNEQFF
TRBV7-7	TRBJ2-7	CASSLQTGSGEQYF
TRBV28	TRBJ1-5	CASSPLRLQGHTFPLHQPQHF
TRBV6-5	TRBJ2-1	CASSPTSGSWDEQFF
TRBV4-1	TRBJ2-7	CASSPGAAGPYYEQYF
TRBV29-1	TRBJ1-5	CSVQGSNQPQHF
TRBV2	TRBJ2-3	CASSGLAGAEDTQYF
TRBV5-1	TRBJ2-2	CASMWGGRTGELFF
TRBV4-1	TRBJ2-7	CASSQKTEVEVSYEQYF